The 5 T cell receptor beta chains reported below all come from one sample, sequenced in a study of blood T cell repertoires in COVID-19. Generated by immunoSEQ multiplex PCR, the TCRdb table keeps only in-frame clones and is missing some. The table has nearly 95,000 clones, around two thirds seen once. What was sequenced was peripheral blood. These receptors all come from a man between 65 and 85 years old with COVID-19, enrolled during active disease.

This clone occurred a few times. V gene TRBV7-2 combines with J gene TRBJ2-1; 8 bases agree with TRBD1. This CDR3 spans 16 amino acids. Germline CDR1 SGHTA, CDR2 FQGNSA. The junction had 11 bases not matched to a gene; V was cut back by 6 bases and J by 4 bases. The CDR3 coding sequence is TGTGCCAGCAGACTCCTGACAGGGGAAAGGTACAATGAGCAGTTCTTC. Amino acids: CASRLLTGERYNEQFF.

The chain links TRBV5-4 to TRBJ1-2; a possible D gene is TRBD1 (5 bases). This CDR3 is 15 amino acids long. The V gene's germline CDR1 is SGHNT and CDR2 YYREEE (reference sequence). Trimming shortened V by 4 bases and J by 6 bases, and 19 bases separated the two germline ends. Written as DNA, the CDR3 is TGTGCCAGCAGCCACCGAGGAGAGGCAGGGAATGGCTACACCTTC. It codes for CASSHRGEAGNGYTF.

This sequence joins TRBV27 and TRBJ2-7; TRBD2 matches at 12 bases. The length of the CDR3 is 14 residues. The germline V gene has CDR1 MNHEY and CDR2 SMNVEV (reference sequence). Losses at the gene ends were 9 bases for V and 7 bases for J; bases not matched to a gene: 10. The CDR3 coding sequence is TGTGCCAGTCGCGCCGGGACTAGCGGGTCGGAGCAGTACTTC. Translated: CASRAGTSGSEQYF.

This chain links TRBV3-1 (or the pseudogene TRBV3-2) with TRBJ2-1; D possibly corresponds to TRBD1 (6 bases). V gave up 2 bases and J gave up 7 bases, with 12 bases separating them. The V gene's germline CDR1 is LGHDT and CDR2 YNNKEL (reference sequence). The CDR3 contains 14 residues. The CDR3 loop is CASSQSLQGNEQFF. The DNA of the CDR3 is TGTGCCAGCAGCCAATCACTCCAGGGGAATGAGCAGTTCTTC.

The chain has TRBV27 and TRBJ2-7; TRBD2 matches at 8 bases. There are 15 residues in the CDR3. V dropped 1 base and J dropped 3; count of bases not matched to a gene: 5. CDR1 and CDR2 (germline): MNHEY, SMNVEV (reference sequence). The CDR3 DNA reads as TGTGCCAGCAGTTTATATGGGCGGGAGGTCTACGAGCAGTACTTC. Translating it yields CASSLYGREVYEQYF.